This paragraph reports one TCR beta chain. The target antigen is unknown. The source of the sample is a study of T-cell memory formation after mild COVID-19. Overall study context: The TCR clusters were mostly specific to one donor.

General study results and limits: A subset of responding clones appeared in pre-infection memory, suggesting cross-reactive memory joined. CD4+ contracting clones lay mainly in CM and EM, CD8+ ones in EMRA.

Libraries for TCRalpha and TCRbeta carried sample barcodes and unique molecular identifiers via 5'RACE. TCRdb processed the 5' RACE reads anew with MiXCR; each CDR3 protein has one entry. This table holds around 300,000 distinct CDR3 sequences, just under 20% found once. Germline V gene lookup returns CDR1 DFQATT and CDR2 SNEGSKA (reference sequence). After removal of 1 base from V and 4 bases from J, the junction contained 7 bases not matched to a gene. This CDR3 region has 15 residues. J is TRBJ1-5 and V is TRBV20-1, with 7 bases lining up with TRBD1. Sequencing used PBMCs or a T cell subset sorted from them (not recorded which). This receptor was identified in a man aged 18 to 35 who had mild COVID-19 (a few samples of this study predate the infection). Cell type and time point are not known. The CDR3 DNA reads TGCAGTGCTAGAGGCAGGGGGGTAGGGAATCAGCCCCAGCATTTT. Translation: CSARGRGVGNQPQHF.